The clone carrying this T cell receptor beta chain was picked up a small number of times. The data were obtained in a study of blood T cells in healthy people across ages. The use of a sample-barcoded 5' primer and a J-beta primer mix characterized a second PCR of roughly 6 to 11 cycles. Using its own MiXCR run on the 5' RACE reads, TCRdb lists one record per CDR3 protein. The sample records about 1.1 million distinct CDR3 sequences, 30% to 40% being singletons. V shed 5 bases and J shed 13 bases, with 14 bases lying between them. The CDR3 has 12 residues. The chain uses TRBV12-3 or TRBV12-4 and TRBJ1-4; the D is unclear. The TCR sequence derives from a man between 18 and 29 years old in good health. What was sequenced was blood. The CDR3, as DNA: TGTGCCAGCAGTCCAGGTTCGATTGGACTGTTTTTT. Encoded protein: CASSPGSIGLFF.